This TCR beta chain appears in the sequencing data of a study of cytomegalovirus exposure and HLA in healthy donors. Study-wide context: Unique TCR beta sequences numbering about 100 million came from around 180 million T cells in an earlier analysis.

The PCR had 60 Vbeta and 13 Jbeta primers. Sequencing was performed with immunoSEQ multiplex PCR; in TCRdb, only in-frame clones are kept and a portion is missing. This sample has 100,000 to 150,000 clones, with around 73% found just once. CDR1 and CDR2 from the germline V gene are SEHNR and FQNEAQ (reference sequence). The CDR3 consists of 14 residues. V was trimmed by 3 bases and J by 1 base, leaving 9 bases between them. The receptor's source is a man aged 25-45 years in good health and CMV-seropositive. The gene calls are TRBV7-9 and TRBJ1-1, with D maybe TRBD1 (5 bases). Sequencing was performed on PBMCs. Here the CDR3 DNA reads TGTGCCAGCAGCTTCTCCCAGGGGAACACTGAAGCTTTCTTT. Translated: CASSFSQGNTEAFF.